This TCR beta chain appears in the sequencing data of a study of beta chain features in type 1 diabetes. Study results and caveats: In comparison with healthy donors, patients had naive, central memory and Treg TCRB repertoires that appeared more similar. Moderate yet significant TCRB CDR3 shortening was seen in Type 1 diabetes patients in all four CD4+ subsets.

Comment on this clone: Antigen: not known.

Expressed TCRB transcripts got sequenced, as all isolated RNA was reverse transcribed. Using immunoSEQ multiplex PCR, the repertoire was profiled, and TCRdb retains in-frame clones only, with some absent. The sample has more than 100,000 clones, 25% to 30% seen once; the top ten hold roughly 0.5%. V was trimmed by 0 bases and J by 0 bases, leaving 4 bases between them. The CDR3 is 15 residues long. The germline CDR1 and CDR2 sequences are SGDLS and YYNGEE. What was sequenced was central memory CD4+ T cells from blood. The chain is built from TRBV9 and TRBJ2-6; D remains ambiguous. This receptor was identified in a woman aged 18-29 years with type 1 diabetes. In nucleotides, the CDR3 is TGTGCCAGCAGCGTAGGTAGCTCTGGGGCCAACGTCCTGACTTTC. This encodes CASSVGSSGANVLTF. The complete variable domain, with remaining parts taken from reference TRBV9 and TRBJ2-6, reads DSGVTQTPKHLITATGQRVTLRCSPRSGDLSVYWYQQSLDQGLQFLIQYYNGEERAKGNILERFSAQQFPDLHSELNLSSLELGDSALYFCASSVGSSGANVLTFGAGSRLTVL.